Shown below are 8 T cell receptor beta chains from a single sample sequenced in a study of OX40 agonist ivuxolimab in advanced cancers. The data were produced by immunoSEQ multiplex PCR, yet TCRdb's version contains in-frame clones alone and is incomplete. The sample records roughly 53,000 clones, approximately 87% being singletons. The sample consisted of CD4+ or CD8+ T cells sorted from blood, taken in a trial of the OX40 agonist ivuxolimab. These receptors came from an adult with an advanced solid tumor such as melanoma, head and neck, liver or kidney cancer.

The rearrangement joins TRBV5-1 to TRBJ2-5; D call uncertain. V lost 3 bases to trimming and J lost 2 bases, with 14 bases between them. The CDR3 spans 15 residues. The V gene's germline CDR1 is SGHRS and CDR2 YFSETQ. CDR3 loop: CASSSSGRLQETQYF. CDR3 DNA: TGCGCCAGCAGCTCCTCCGGCCGGCTACAAGAGACCCAGTACTTC.

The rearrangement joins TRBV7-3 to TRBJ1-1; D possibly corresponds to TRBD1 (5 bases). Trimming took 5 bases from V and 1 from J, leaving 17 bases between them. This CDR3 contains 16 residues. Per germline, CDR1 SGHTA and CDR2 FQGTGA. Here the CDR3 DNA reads TGTGCCAGCAGCGATATACAGGTTATGGCGAACACTGAAGCTTTCTTT. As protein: CASSDIQVMANTEAFF.

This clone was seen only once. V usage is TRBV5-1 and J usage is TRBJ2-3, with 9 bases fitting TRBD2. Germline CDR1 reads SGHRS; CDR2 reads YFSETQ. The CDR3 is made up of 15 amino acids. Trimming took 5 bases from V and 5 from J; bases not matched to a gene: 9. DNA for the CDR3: TGCGCCAGCAGATCGAGGACTAGCGCGGAAGATACGCAGTATTTT. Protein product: CASRSRTSAEDTQYF.

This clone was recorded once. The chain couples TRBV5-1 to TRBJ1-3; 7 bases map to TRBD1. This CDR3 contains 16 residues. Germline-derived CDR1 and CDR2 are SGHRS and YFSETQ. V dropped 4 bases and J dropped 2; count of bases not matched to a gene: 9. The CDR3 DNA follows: TGCGCCAGCAGCATAGGGACAGCGAACACTGGAAACACCATATATTTT. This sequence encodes CASSIGTANTGNTIYF.

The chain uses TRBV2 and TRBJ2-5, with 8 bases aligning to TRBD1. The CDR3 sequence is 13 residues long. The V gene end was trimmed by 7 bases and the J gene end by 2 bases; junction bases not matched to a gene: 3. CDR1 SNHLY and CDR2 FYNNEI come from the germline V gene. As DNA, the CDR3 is TGTGCCAGCACCCGGGACAGGCAAGAGACCCAGTACTTC. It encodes CASTRDRQETQYF.

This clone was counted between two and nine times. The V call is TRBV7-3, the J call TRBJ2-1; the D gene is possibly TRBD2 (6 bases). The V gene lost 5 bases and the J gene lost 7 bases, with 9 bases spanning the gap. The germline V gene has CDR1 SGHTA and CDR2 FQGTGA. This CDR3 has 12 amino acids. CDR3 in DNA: TGTGCCAGCAGCCTTCGGGAGAATGAGCAGTTCTTC. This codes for CASSLRENEQFF.

The CDR3 reads CASSPDDRGYTEAFF. In DNA, the CDR3 is TGTGCCAGCAGCCCCGACGATAGAGGGTACACTGAAGCTTTCTTT. The genes are TRBV11-2 and TRBJ1-1, with D unresolved. V lost 5 bases and J lost 3, with 16 bases in between. Germline V gene data show CDR1 as SGHAT and CDR2 as FQNNGV. This CDR3 comprises 15 residues.

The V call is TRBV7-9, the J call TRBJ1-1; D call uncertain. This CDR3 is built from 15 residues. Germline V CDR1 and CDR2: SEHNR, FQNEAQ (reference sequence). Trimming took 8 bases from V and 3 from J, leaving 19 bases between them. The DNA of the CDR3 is TGTGCCAGCTTCAACACGGACGGGATGCACACTGAAGCTTTCTTT. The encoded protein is CASFNTDGMHTEAFF.